This T cell receptor (beta chain) was identified in a study of regulatory T cells in long-lasting Graves disease. This CDR3 is built from 13 residues. V lost 7 bases and J lost 8, with 17 bases in between. Arm-PCR of CDR3 regions with iRepertoire HTBI primers generated TCR beta libraries. One entry per CDR3 protein results from TCRdb running MiXCR on the multiplex PCR reads. The table includes 360,000 or so distinct CDR3 sequences, approximately 12% detected once. Whole-study findings and limits: Among persistent patients, a larger number of public clonotypes were shared (around 3,000) than among newly diagnosed patients (approximately 970).

On this clonotype: The antigen remains unidentified. Given a much more abundant clone one base away, this may be a read error.

Regarding time point: newly diagnosed GD, antithyroid drugs for less than 3 months. Construction of the TCR library relied on RNA isolated from PBMCs. These data were likewise used in another study, on T cells in Graves' hyperthyroidism and ophthalmopathy. According to that study: The HTBI primer set served for first-round RT-PCR of the TCR CDR3.

The sequences come from peripheral blood mononuclear cells (PBMCs), collected at new diagnosis, from a patient treated with antithyroid drugs. The chain employs TRBV12-3 or TRBV12-4 and TRBJ1-2; no firm D call. This TCR was sampled from a young woman with Graves disease. Written as DNA, the CDR3 is TGTGCCAGCACTCTAGCAGGCGGCCAAGGCTACACCTTC. It translates to CASTLAGGQGYTF.